This T cell receptor beta chain was captured in a study of blood T cells in healthy people across ages. Isolation yielded PBMCs, at least 7 million per sample, in every case. The CDR3 has 14 residues. The ends lost 6 bases at V and 3 bases at J; junction bases unmatched: 7. Germline lookup yields CDR1 LNHDA and CDR2 SQIVND (reference sequence). Study results and limitations: Conclusively comparing naive with antigen-experienced cells was impossible with unsorted PBMCs. A roughly linear fall in TCR beta diversity per million T cells was seen with increasing age.

This clonotype was seen just once. As yet, its antigen is unknown. For the second PCR, which ran for roughly 7 to 11 cycles, a sample-barcoded 5' primer and a J-beta primer mix were used. TCRdb re-derived calls from the 5' RACE reads in MiXCR, one entry per CDR3 protein. In the table there are 1.5 million to 1.8 million distinct CDR3 sequences, roughly 43% of which are singletons. The genes are TRBV19 and TRBJ2-7, with 8 bases matching TRBD1. The sequenced sample consisted of blood. This TCR came from a woman aged 18-29 years in good health. CDR3 in amino acids: CASRSADRDYEQYF. CDR3 DNA sequence: TGTGCCAGTAGAAGCGCGGACAGGGACTACGAGCAGTACTTC.